This passage covers 27 T cell receptor beta chains from one sample sequenced in a study of T cell repertoires in cytomegalovirus infection. From the reads, TCRdb called clonotypes with MiXCR, one entry per CDR3 protein. This sample has about 570,000 distinct CDR3 sequences; almost 40% occur once, and the top ten carry around 48%. No cognate antigen is known for these TCRs. Sequencing was performed on cultured PBMCs, taken from culture after CMV antigen stimulation. These TCRs come from a human donor in good health (CMV status not recorded). Some clones in this sample may be carry-over from other donors' samples.

This clonotype came up a few times. V usage is TRBV30 and J usage is TRBJ2-3, with D possibly TRBD1 on 5 matching bases. V lost 0 bases and J lost 1, with 8 bases in between. CDR1 is GTSNPN, CDR2 SVGIG, per germline (reference sequence). The CDR3 is 14 residues long. CDR3 sequence (DNA): TGTGCCTGGAGTGTACAGGTCGGCACAGATACGCAGTATTTT. Its protein is CAWSVQVGTDTQYF.

Only a few counts were recorded for this clonotype. The J gene is TRBJ2-1, the V gene TRBV7-8, with 8 bases lining up with TRBD1. CDR1 is SGHVS and CDR2 is FQNEAQ in the germline V gene. The CDR3 is 13 amino acids. The V and J ends lost 5 bases and 7 bases, in that order; junction bases with no gene match: 4. The CDR3 protein is CASSQDRVNEQFF. In DNA, the CDR3 is TGTGCCAGCAGCCAGGACAGGGTAAATGAGCAGTTCTTC. The full variable domain, completed using reference TRBV7-8 and TRBJ2-1, is GAGVSQSPRYKVAKRGQDVALRCDPISGHVSLFWYQQALGQGPEFLTYFQNEAQLDKSGLPSDRFFAERPEGSVSTLKIQRTQQEDSAVYLCASSQDRVNEQFFGPGTRLTVL.

This clonotype has a handful of counts. This chain uses TRBV4-3 with TRBJ2-3, with 7 bases identical to TRBD2. The CDR3 is 16 amino acids. Per the germline V gene, CDR1 is LGHNA and CDR2 is YSLEER. Losses at the gene ends were 1 base for V and 3 bases for J; bases not matched to a gene: 7. DNA of the CDR3: TGCGCCAGCAGCCAAGCTGAAGCGGGGATGACAGATACGCAGTATTTT. Amino acid sequence: CASSQAEAGMTDTQYF.

The chain recombines TRBV10-3 with TRBJ2-1; 7 bases fit TRBD1. V trimming: 2 bases; J trimming: 6 bases; junction bases outside the gene matches: 1. The CDR3 totals 13 residues. Germline CDR1 is ENHRY and CDR2 is SYGVKD. Written as DNA, the CDR3 is TGTGCCATCAGTGAGGGGACAGCCAATGAGCAGTTCTTC. Translating it yields CAISEGTANEQFF.

The gene calls are TRBV5-1 and TRBJ2-7; possible D gene TRBD2, 5 bases. The CDR3 loop spans 15 amino acids. Trimming removed 1 base from V and 2 bases from J, with 13 bases in between. Germline loops: CDR1 SGHRS, CDR2 YFSETQ. The CDR3 DNA reads TGCGCCAGCAGCTTGAAGGACTGGCCAACCTACGAGCAGTACTTC. Translated, it gives CASSLKDWPTYEQYF.

This clonotype showed up just a few times. The gene calls are TRBV7-2 and TRBJ1-2, with D perhaps TRBD1 (5 bases). CDR3 size: 16 residues. V lost 1 base and J lost 5, with 17 bases in between. Germline V gives CDR1 SGHTA, CDR2 FQGNSA. CDR3 sequence reads: CASSLERRASSYGYTF. The CDR3 region has the DNA TGTGCCAGCAGCTTAGAGCGCAGGGCCTCCTCTTATGGCTACACCTTC.

The J gene is TRBJ2-1, the V gene TRBV20-1; TRBD2 might be the D (5 bases). Trimming took off 5 bases at V and 5 bases at J, with 7 bases between the two ends. The CDR3 covers 11 residues. Germline V CDR1 and CDR2: DFQATT, SNEGSKA (reference sequence). The CDR3 spells CSASSNNEQFF. The DNA of the CDR3 is TGCAGTGCTTCTAGCAACAATGAGCAGTTCTTC.

This clonotype was observed a few times. The rearrangement uses TRBV6-5 and TRBJ2-7; 9 bases line up with TRBD1. CDR3 length equals 15 residues. Trimming took 5 bases from V and 4 from J; bases not matched to a gene: 9. Germline CDR1 is MNHEY and CDR2 is SVGAGI. The CDR3 DNA sequence: TGTGCCAGCAGTCAAGGGACAGGGTTCGTTTACGAGCAGTACTTC. Protein sequence: CASSQGTGFVYEQYF.

This clonotype was seen more than once but under ten times. The chain employs TRBV7-2 and TRBJ2-1, with 7 positions matching TRBD2. V dropped 3 bases and J dropped 0; count of bases not matched to a gene: 5. Germline V gives CDR1 SGHTA, CDR2 FQGNSA. The CDR3 consists of 16 residues. The CDR3 DNA sequence: TGTGCCAGCAGCTTGGGGGGGAGCCTCTCCTACAATGAGCAGTTCTTC. Its protein product is CASSLGGSLSYNEQFF.

The chain carries TRBV5-1 and TRBJ2-3; TRBD2 matches 9 bases. The germline gives CDR1 SGHRS, CDR2 YFSETQ. V trimming: 1 base; J trimming: 4 bases; junction bases outside the gene matches: 7. The CDR3 extends over 16 amino acids. CDR3 region: CASSLLASGVADTQYF. DNA for the CDR3: TGCGCCAGCAGCTTGTTAGCTAGCGGGGTGGCAGATACGCAGTATTTT.

This sequence joins TRBV28 and TRBJ1-3; D uncertain. This CDR3 is 15 amino acids long. Germline assignment: CDR1 MDHEN and CDR2 SYDVKM. Trimming stripped 2 bases from V and 4 bases from J, with 12 bases between. The CDR3 DNA is TGTGCCAGCAGTTTACGCAAGGGCGTGGGAAACACCATATATTTT. It encodes CASSLRKGVGNTIYF.

This clonotype was observed once. The chain joins TRBV3-1 to TRBJ1-2; D possibly corresponds to TRBD1 (6 bases). Trimming took off 2 bases at V and 4 bases at J, with 11 bases between the two ends. The CDR3 consists of 14 residues. Germline V lookup: CDR1 LGHDT, CDR2 YNNKEL (reference sequence). Written as DNA, the CDR3 is TGTGCCAGCAGCCAACGGGGGCCGGGCTATGGCTACACCTTC. Protein sequence: CASSQRGPGYGYTF.

This chain connects TRBV7-6 to TRBJ2-7; TRBD2 aligns across 7 bases. This CDR3 comprises 15 residues. Germline V gene sequence: CDR1 SGHVS, CDR2 FNYEAQ. Trimming removed 5 bases from V and 0 bases from J; junction bases left unmatched: 7. The CDR3 here is CASSAEGGSSYEQYF. As DNA, the CDR3 is TGTGCCAGCAGCGCCGAGGGCGGGAGCTCCTACGAGCAGTACTTC. Combining the CDR3 with reference TRBV7-6 and TRBJ2-7 gives the whole variable domain GAGVSQSPRYKVTKRGQDVALRCDPISGHVSLYWYRQALGQGPEFLTYFNYEAQQDKSGLPNDRFSAERPEGSISTLTIQRTEQRDSAMYRCASSAEGGSSYEQYFGPGTRLTVT.

The chain couples TRBV7-2 to TRBJ1-5; TRBD1 is a possible D gene (6 bases). The CDR3 length is 15 residues. The ends were cut back, 2 bases at V and 1 base at J, with 9 bases in the middle. Germline CDR1 SGHTA, CDR2 FQGNSA. The CDR3, as DNA: TGTGCCAGCAGCTTAAGGGGGGACAGCAATCAGCCCCAGCATTTT. This sequence encodes CASSLRGDSNQPQHF.

This chain uses TRBV4-2 with TRBJ2-2, with D possibly TRBD1 on 6 matching bases. Germline CDR1 reads LGHNA; CDR2 reads YNFKEQ. The CDR3 loop spans 17 amino acids. V lost 0 bases and J 0 bases, leaving 11 bases between the germline ends. The DNA for the CDR3 is TGTGCCAGCAGCCAAGATGACAGGACTGCGAACACCGGGGAGCTGTTTTTT. This gives the protein CASSQDDRTANTGELFF.

This clonotype was found many times. The chain combines TRBV7-2 with TRBJ2-1; 9 positions agree with TRBD2. CDR3 length: 15 residues. V lost 4 bases and J lost 3; bases outside the gene matches: 4. The V gene's germline CDR1 is SGHTA and CDR2 FQGNSA. The CDR3 DNA follows: TGTGCCAGCAGCTACCTAGCGGGACTCTACAATGAGCAGTTCTTC. It yields the protein CASSYLAGLYNEQFF. Full variable domain (remainder filled in from reference TRBV7-2 and TRBJ2-1): GAGVSQSPSNKVTEKGKDVELRCDPISGHTALYWYRQSLGQGLEFLIYFQGNSAPDKSGLPSDRFSAERTGGSVSTLTIQRTQQEDSAVYLCASSYLAGLYNEQFFGPGTRLTVL.

In this sample, this clonotype turned up a few times. The rearrangement uses TRBV6-1 and TRBJ2-2, with 8 positions matching TRBD2. The germline gives CDR1 MNHNS, CDR2 SASEGT. V lost 0 bases to trimming and J lost 7 bases; unmatched junction nucleotides: 16. The CDR3 is made up of 19 amino acids. Here the CDR3 DNA reads TGTGCCAGCAGTGAAGCCCCAAACCCGGGACTAGTTGATTACGGGGAGCTGTTTTTT. Encoded protein: CASSEAPNPGLVDYGELFF.

This chain uses TRBV28 with TRBJ1-2, with TRBD1 matching 9 bases. Germline CDR1 and CDR2: MDHEN and SYDVKM. J gave up 5 bases and V 6 bases, and 10 bases lay outside the gene matches. The CDR3 length is 15 residues. The CDR3 region is CASSGSIGTGYGYTF. In DNA form, the CDR3 reads TGTGCCAGCAGCGGGAGCATCGGGACAGGGTATGGCTACACCTTC.

The CDR3 loop reads CASSTNTGNTEAFF. The CDR3 bases are TGTGCCAGCAGCACGAACACAGGGAACACTGAAGCTTTCTTT. This sequence joins TRBV7-6 and TRBJ1-1; D is perhaps TRBD1 (5 bases). V lost 5 bases and J lost 1, with 11 bases in between. Germline-derived CDR1 and CDR2 are SGHVS and FNYEAQ. The CDR3 loop spans 14 amino acids.

V is TRBV18 and J is TRBJ2-7, with D possibly matching TRBD2 (7 bases). Germline loops: CDR1 KGHSH, CDR2 LQKENI. The CDR3 contains 13 residues. Trimming left V 6 bases short and J 9 bases short, with 18 bases between. In nucleotides, the CDR3 is TGTGCCAGCTCGCAGCGGGACATATATCTGCAGTACTTC. This gives the protein CASSQRDIYLQYF. Full variable domain (rest looked up from reference TRBV18 and TRBJ2-7): NAGVMQNPRHLVRRRGQEARLRCSPMKGHSHVYWYRQLPEEGLKFMVYLQKENIIDESGMPKERFSAEFPKEGPSILRIQQVVRGDSAAYFCASSQRDIYLQYFGPGTRLTVT.

The chain couples TRBV6-1 to TRBJ1-1, with D unresolved. The length of the CDR3 is 14 residues. The germline V gene has CDR1 MNHNS and CDR2 SASEGT. Trimming took off 3 bases at V and 5 bases at J, with 13 bases between the two ends. CDR3 sequence: CASSDRQGRTEAFF. CDR3 coding DNA: TGTGCCAGCAGTGACCGGCAAGGACGAACTGAAGCTTTCTTT.

This chain joins TRBV27 and TRBJ1-3, with D uncertain. V was trimmed by 6 bases and J by 1 base, leaving 10 bases between them. Germline loops: CDR1 MNHEY, CDR2 SMNVEV (reference sequence). There are 14 residues in the CDR3. The CDR3 DNA follows: TGTGCCAGCAGGGATGTTGGATCTGGAAACACCATATATTTT. The encoded protein is CASRDVGSGNTIYF.

In its sample, this clonotype was seen many times. The chain recombines TRBV7-2 with TRBJ1-2, with 7 bases matching TRBD1. The CDR3 extends over 13 amino acids. V dropped 5 bases and J dropped 6; count of bases not matched to a gene: 6. Germline V CDR1 and CDR2: SGHTA, FQGNSA. CDR3 amino acids: CASSRWGTDGYTF. CDR3 nucleotides: TGTGCCAGCAGCCGCTGGGGGACAGATGGCTACACCTTC.

This clonotype showed up just a few times. The V gene is TRBV28, the J gene TRBJ1-2; D unresolved. The V end lost 10 bases, the J end lost 6 bases, and 21 bases lay between the germline ends. Germline V gene data show CDR1 as MDHEN and CDR2 as SYDVKM. This CDR3 has 14 residues. CDR3 protein: CATATRFGRDGYTF. For the CDR3, the DNA is TGTGCCACCGCTACTAGATTTGGCCGGGATGGCTACACCTTC.

Only a few counts were recorded for this clonotype. The chain is built from TRBV27 and TRBJ1-4; 10 bases map to TRBD1. This CDR3 is 15 amino acids long. Germline V gene lookup returns CDR1 MNHEY and CDR2 SMNVEV (reference sequence). V lost 4 bases to trimming and J lost 8 bases; unmatched junction nucleotides: 7. The CDR3 is CASSYGTGVSEKLFF. CDR3 sequence (DNA): TGTGCCAGCAGTTACGGGACAGGGGTGAGCGAAAAACTGTTTTTT. The full variable domain, rest sourced from reference TRBV27 and TRBJ1-4, is EAQVTQNPRYLITVTGKKLTVTCSQNMNHEYMSWYRQDPGLGLRQIYYSMNVEVTDKGDVPEGYKVSRKEKRNFPLILESPSPNQTSLYFCASSYGTGVSEKLFFGSGTQLSVL.

V is TRBV12-5 and J is TRBJ2-7; 8 bases are shared with TRBD2. V trimming: 5 bases; J trimming: 4 bases; junction bases outside the gene matches: 16. Germline lookup yields CDR1 LGHNT and CDR2 FRNRAP. CDR3 size: 17 residues. The CDR3 reads CASGAAGWVAGPYEQYF. The CDR3 DNA reads TGTGCTAGTGGTGCCGCCGGGTGGGTAGCGGGGCCGTACGAGCAGTACTTC.

The V and J genes are TRBV12-3 or TRBV12-4 and TRBJ1-1, with 8 bases matching TRBD1. The CDR3 sequence is 14 residues long. Unmatched junction bases numbered 4, after V lost 6 bases and J lost 1 base. CDR3 coding DNA: TGTGCCAGCAGGGGGGGACAGGAGAACACTGAAGCTTTCTTT. The encoded protein is CASRGGQENTEAFF.